This T cell receptor beta chain derives from a study of shared clonotypes between healthy human individuals. On the study more broadly: Three CD4 naive, three CD4 memory, two CD8 naive and one CD8 memory plate were used per donor. Study-level points and caveats: Estimated clonotype richness was generally higher in naive than memory subsets.

With respect to this clone: Its specificity is not known.

CD45RO-negative, CCR7-positively selected cells formed the naive CD8 fraction, excluding terminally differentiated effector memory CD45RA+ cells. The CDR3 sequence is 13 residues long. The germline V gene has CDR1 MDHEN and CDR2 SYDVKM. V lost 7 bases and J lost 1, with 11 bases in between. This table comes from immunoSEQ multiplex PCR, and its TCRdb copy is limited to in-frame clones, with some not included. This table has approximately 600,000 clones, 85% to 95% appearing once. This clonotype originated in a woman younger than 45 in good health. The chain couples TRBV28 to TRBJ2-7; D call uncertain. The specimen sequenced was naive CD8+ T cells sorted from blood. The DNA of the CDR3 is TGTGCCAGCACCAGGACCTATTCCTACGAGCAGTACTTC. The encoded protein is CASTRTYSYEQYF.